These 19 T cell receptor beta chains came from one sample sequenced in a study of blood T cell repertoires in COVID-19. Some clones are missing from TCRdb's copy, which holds only in-frame ones; the method was immunoSEQ multiplex PCR. The table shows around 250,000 clones, with 88% occurring only once. The sequenced material came from peripheral blood. These receptors came from a human donor in a cohort sampled during active COVID-19.

The chain has TRBV30 and TRBJ1-5; 10 nucleotides match TRBD1. The CDR3 is 18 amino acids. The trim removed 2 bases at V and 5 bases at J, leaving 15 bases unmatched. Germline V gene lookup returns CDR1 GTSNPN and CDR2 SVGIG (reference sequence). This CDR3 reads CAWSLGQGILRADQPQHF. The CDR3 nucleotides read TGTGCCTGGAGTCTGGGACAGGGGATTTTGAGGGCCGATCAGCCCCAGCATTTT.

The V call is TRBV27, the J call TRBJ2-7; tentatively, D is TRBD1 (6 bases). In germline, CDR1 is MNHEY, CDR2 SMNVEV (reference sequence). The CDR3 runs to 13 residues. V lost 4 bases, J lost 4 bases, and 11 bases lay in between. DNA for the CDR3: TGTGCCAGCAGTTACTCCCAGGGGTACGAGCAGTACTTC. Amino acids: CASSYSQGYEQYF.

This chain uses TRBV28 with TRBJ1-2; D remains ambiguous. Per germline, CDR1 MDHEN and CDR2 SYDVKM. The CDR3 loop spans 15 amino acids. V lost 8 bases and J 13 bases, leaving 29 bases between the germline ends. The DNA for the CDR3 is TGTGCCAGCCGAATGACGATGGGTGTATATAGTTGGGCCACCTTC. As protein: CASRMTMGVYSWATF.

This chain links TRBV3-1 (or the pseudogene TRBV3-2) with TRBJ2-7, with D possibly TRBD1 on 5 matching bases. V was trimmed by 1 base and J by 3 bases, leaving 7 bases between them. Germline V CDR1 and CDR2: LGHDT, YNNKEL (reference sequence). The CDR3 has 13 amino acids. The CDR3 reads CASSQGQGYEQYF. CDR3 DNA: TGTGCCAGCAGCCAAGGGCAGGGCTACGAGCAGTACTTC.

The chain is built from TRBV4-3 and TRBJ2-2; 11 positions match TRBD1. This CDR3 contains 17 residues. In germline, CDR1 is LGHNA, CDR2 YSLEER. The J segment lost 3 bases and the V segment lost 4 bases, leaving 7 bases of the junction unmatched. Here the CDR3 reads CASSPIGQGADTGELFF. As DNA, the CDR3 is TGCGCCAGCAGCCCCATCGGACAGGGGGCGGACACCGGGGAGCTGTTTTTT.

J is TRBJ1-3 and V is TRBV30; 10 bases are a match to TRBD1. V was pared by 3 bases and J by 4 bases, with 3 bases of the junction left unmatched. This CDR3 is built from 14 residues. The germline gives CDR1 GTSNPN, CDR2 SVGIG (reference sequence). The CDR3 nucleotides read TGTGCCTGGAGGGGACAGGGGATGGGAAACACCATATATTTT. Translation gives CAWRGQGMGNTIYF.

The V gene is TRBV30, the J gene TRBJ1-2, with a tentative D call TRBD1 (6 bases). Deletions cut 7 bases from V and 0 bases from J, with 9 bases between. CDR1 is GTSNPN and CDR2 is SVGIG in the germline V gene (reference sequence). The CDR3 runs to 12 residues. The CDR3 region is CASTGSNYGYTF. For the CDR3, the DNA is TGTGCCTCGACAGGATCTAACTATGGCTACACCTTC.

This chain connects TRBV19 to TRBJ2-1; 12 bases are shared with TRBD2. The germline gives CDR1 LNHDA, CDR2 SQIVND (reference sequence). V lost 6 bases to trimming and J lost 2 bases; unmatched junction nucleotides: 8. This CDR3 contains 17 residues. The CDR3 region is CASSETSGGRAYNEQFF. The CDR3 nucleotides are TGTGCCAGTAGCGAGACTAGCGGGGGTCGGGCCTACAATGAGCAGTTCTTC.

As concerns this clone: The same CDR3 also results from other DNA sequences found in this sample. The DNA for the CDR3 is TGCGCCAGCAGCTTGGCTAGCGGGTCCTACGAGCAGTACTTC. Protein sequence: CASSLASGSYEQYF. The chain couples TRBV5-1 to TRBJ2-7, with 8 bases matching TRBD2. Losses at the gene ends were 0 bases for V and 1 base for J; bases not matched to a gene: 0. CDR1 and CDR2 from the germline V gene are SGHRS and YFSETQ. This CDR3 is built from 14 residues.

The J gene is TRBJ2-7, the V gene TRBV4-1; D remains unclear. V was clipped by 0 bases and J by 6 bases, with 18 bases between them. The CDR3 runs to 16 residues. CDR1 MGHRA and CDR2 YSYEKL come from the germline V gene. The DNA for the CDR3 is TGCGCCAGCAGCCAAGACGAGGCCACTTTTGTGCTCGAGCAGTACTTC. Translation gives CASSQDEATFVLEQYF.

The CDR3 nucleotides are TGTGCCACCAGCCCCCGACTAGCGGGAGGGACTGAGCAGTTCTTC. Translated, it gives CATSPRLAGGTEQFF. The chain couples TRBV15 to TRBJ2-1; 14 bases are a match to TRBD2. This CDR3 has 15 residues. V trimming: 5 bases; J trimming: 9 bases; junction bases outside the gene matches: 6. The germline V gene encodes CDR1 LNHNV and CDR2 YYDKDF (reference sequence). Full variable domain (outside the CDR3, taken from reference TRBV15 and TRBJ2-1): DAMVIQNPRYQVTQFGKPVTLSCSQTLNHNVMYWYQQKSSQAPKLLFHYYDKDFNNEADTPDNFQSRRPNTSFCFLDIRSPGLGDTAMYLCATSPRLAGGTEQFFGPGTRLTVL.

CDR3 DNA: TGTGCCAGCAGCTTAAGGCTTCAGGGAGGGGAGACCCAGTACTTC. Translation gives CASSLRLQGGETQYF. The V gene is TRBV11-2, the J gene TRBJ2-5; 7 bases match TRBD2. V lost 2 bases to trimming and J lost 5 bases; unmatched junction nucleotides: 8. CDR3 length equals 15 residues. CDR1 SGHAT and CDR2 FQNNGV come from the germline V gene.

The chain has TRBV19 and TRBJ1-3, with a tentative D call TRBD1 (5 bases). V shed 5 bases and J shed 4 bases, with 9 bases lying between them. The CDR3 runs 13 residues. Germline values: CDR1 LNHDA, CDR2 SQIVND (reference sequence). As DNA, the CDR3 is TGTGCCAGTAGTTCGGACACCGGAAACACCATATATTTT. This encodes CASSSDTGNTIYF.

The chain is built from TRBV10-3 and TRBJ1-3, with D maybe TRBD1 (6 bases). Trimming took off 7 bases at V and 0 bases at J, with 16 bases between the two ends. The CDR3 is made up of 16 amino acids. Germline V lookup: CDR1 ENHRY, CDR2 SYGVKD. Here the CDR3 DNA reads TGTGCCATCACTAAGAGACAGGCGGACTCTGGAAACACCATATATTTT. Amino acids: CAITKRQADSGNTIYF.

The genes are TRBV19 and TRBJ1-1; D ambiguous. Germline CDR1 LNHDA, CDR2 SQIVND (reference sequence). The CDR3 runs 16 residues. V was trimmed by 1 base and J by 4 bases, leaving 16 bases between them. CDR3 bases: TGTGCCAGTAGTATAGGGAGGGAGACCCAAGTCACTGAAGCTTTCTTT. Its protein product is CASSIGRETQVTEAFF.

The V call is TRBV11-2, the J call TRBJ2-3, with 12 bases fitting TRBD2. CDR1 SGHAT and CDR2 FQNNGV come from the germline V gene. This CDR3 region has 17 residues. Trimming at V came to 5 bases and at J to 3 bases, leaving 9 bases not matched to a gene. CDR3 nucleotides: TGTGCCAGCAGCAAAACTAGCGGGGGGCGAGGGACAGATACGCAGTATTTT. Protein sequence: CASSKTSGGRGTDTQYF.

The rearrangement uses TRBV11-1 and TRBJ1-4; 7 bases map to TRBD1. The CDR3 totals 13 residues. Germline V gives CDR1 SGHAT, CDR2 FQDESV (reference sequence). The junction had 1 base not matched to a gene; V was cut back by 4 bases and J by 5 bases. CDR3 protein: CASSSGQNEKLFF. CDR3 coding DNA: TGTGCCAGCAGCTCGGGACAGAATGAAAAACTGTTTTTT.

V usage is TRBV10-3 and J usage is TRBJ1-5, with D maybe TRBD1 (6 bases). V was pared by 4 bases and J by 2 bases, with 9 bases between. The CDR3 consists of 14 residues. The germline CDR1 and CDR2 sequences are ENHRY and SYGVKD. The CDR3 sequence is CAISAAGGNQPQHF. The CDR3 DNA reads TGTGCCATCAGTGCGGCAGGGGGCAATCAGCCCCAGCATTTT.

The chain employs TRBV14 and TRBJ2-7, with a weak D call TRBD2 (5 bases). This CDR3 contains 15 residues. CDR1 is SGHDN, CDR2 FVKESK, per germline. V was trimmed by 4 bases and J by 6 bases, leaving 19 bases between them. In nucleotides, the CDR3 is TGTGCCAGCAGCCCCCCGGGGTGGGGTTCGGGCGAGCAGTACTTC. As protein: CASSPPGWGSGEQYF.